The 19 T cell receptor beta chains listed next were all sequenced from one sample in a study of T cells in Graves' hyperthyroidism and ophthalmopathy. RNA transcripts gave rise to amplified TCR beta CDR3 regions. The HTBI primer set drove a first-round RT-PCR of the TCR CDR3. TCRdb fed the multiplex PCR reads into MiXCR, producing one record per CDR3 protein. The table has about 640,000 distinct CDR3 sequences, less than 25% seen once. Sequenced input: blood. All receptors derive from a man aged 25 to 40 with Graves' ophthalmopathy.

This clonotype was seen a single time. V usage is TRBV9 and J usage is TRBJ2-3; the match to TRBD2 covers 10 bases. V lost 3 bases and J lost 1; bases outside the gene matches: 5. Germline lookup yields CDR1 SGDLS and CDR2 YYNGEE. The CDR3 runs 16 residues. The CDR3 spells CASSGRTSGGTDTQYF. The CDR3 coding sequence is TGTGCCAGCAGCGGACGGACTAGCGGTGGCACAGATACGCAGTATTTT.

The chain has TRBV18 and TRBJ2-7; the D gene is possibly TRBD1 (5 bases). Germline lookup yields CDR1 KGHSH and CDR2 LQKENI. The V end was cut by 6 bases, the J end by 6 bases, with 21 bases between. The CDR3 has 15 residues. The CDR3 DNA reads as TGTGCCAGCTCCCACCTCAGGGTGCTCCCGGCCGAGCAGTACTTC. Amino acid sequence: CASSHLRVLPAEQYF.

This clonotype was picked up a small number of times. The chain uses TRBV28 and TRBJ2-2, with unresolved D. Per germline, CDR1 MDHEN and CDR2 SYDVKM. The CDR3 has 12 residues. V gave up 3 bases and J gave up 14 bases, with 13 bases separating them. The CDR3 coding sequence is TGTGCCAGCAGTTTTTTTGGGAACGACCTGTTTTTT. This codes for CASSFFGNDLFF.

This clonotype was seen only a few times. The chain links TRBV6-2 or TRBV6-3 to TRBJ2-7; D is unclear. The length of the CDR3 is 15 residues. Per the germline V gene, CDR1 is MNHEY and CDR2 is SVGEGT. The V end lost 4 bases, the J end lost 4 bases, and 17 bases lay between the germline ends. The CDR3 DNA reads TGTGCCAGCAGTTTTGACGTTCTCGCTGGGTACGAGCAGTACTTC. The encoded protein is CASSFDVLAGYEQYF.

V and J are TRBV28 and TRBJ1-6; D is uncertain. V was cut by 1 base and J by 7 bases, with 8 bases left in between. This CDR3 is built from 14 residues. The germline V gene has CDR1 MDHEN and CDR2 SYDVKM. CDR3 region: CASSLFPSNSPLHF. CDR3 nucleotide sequence: TGTGCCAGCAGTTTATTCCCTTCCAATTCACCCCTCCACTTT.

This clonotype was counted only a few times. V and J are TRBV15 and TRBJ2-5; D might be TRBD1 (6 bases). Deletions cut 0 bases from V and 4 bases from J, with 12 bases between. Germline V gene lookup returns CDR1 LNHNV and CDR2 YYDKDF (reference sequence). The CDR3 is 15 amino acids. This CDR3 is CATSRDVGRGETQYF. Here the CDR3 DNA reads TGTGCCACCAGCAGAGATGTTGGCAGGGGAGAGACCCAGTACTTC.

This clonotype was counted between two and nine times. A much larger clone differs by one base, so this may be a read error. The J gene is TRBJ2-1, the V gene TRBV18; D not certain. The V gene's germline CDR1 is KGHSH and CDR2 LQKENI. This CDR3 has 15 amino acids. The CDR3 DNA reads TGTGCCAGCTCACCACTCCACCTCTCCTACAATGAGCAGTCCTTC. Its protein is CASSPLHLSYNEQSF.

As regards this clonotype: This may be a read error, as it is one base from a much larger clone. V and J are TRBV25-1 and TRBJ2-7; no definite D call. Per the germline V gene, CDR1 is MGHDK and CDR2 is SYGVNS. This CDR3 has 12 amino acids. Trimming pared 1 base from V and 3 bases from J, leaving 4 bases between. The chain's CDR3 is CASSEWRYEQYF. The CDR3 coding sequence is TGTGCCAGCAGTGAATGGCGCTACGAGCAGTACTTC.

The V gene is TRBV11-2, the J gene TRBJ2-3; TRBD2 might be the D (5 bases). This CDR3 region has 15 residues. CDR1 is SGHAT and CDR2 is FQNNGV in the germline V gene. With 3 bases removed from V and 2 bases from J, the gap between germline ends came to 12 bases. The CDR3 region is CASSFDYPITDTQYF. The CDR3 DNA reads as TGTGCCAGCAGCTTCGACTACCCCATCACAGATACGCAGTATTTT.

The J gene is TRBJ2-7, the V gene TRBV20-1; 8 bases are shared with TRBD1. Germline V gene data show CDR1 as DFQATT and CDR2 as SNEGSKA (reference sequence). Trimming at V came to 0 bases and at J to 8 bases, leaving 6 bases not matched to a gene. CDR3 size: 13 residues. CDR3 in DNA: TGCAGTGCTAGAGACTCGACAGGGGATAAGCAGTACTTC. It yields the protein CSARDSTGDKQYF.

This clonotype was recorded many times. The chain is built from TRBV7-9 and TRBJ1-2; TRBD1 aligns across 10 bases. There are 16 residues in the CDR3. V lost 5 bases to trimming and J lost 1 base; unmatched junction nucleotides: 7. Looked up from germline, CDR1 is SEHNR and CDR2 is FQNEAQ (reference sequence). The CDR3 DNA follows: TGTGCCAGCAGCGCATTCCGGGACAGGGGTAACTATGGCTACACCTTC. It translates to CASSAFRDRGNYGYTF. The variable domain in full, completed from reference TRBV7-9 and TRBJ1-2, reads DTGVSQNPRHKITKRGQNVTFRCDPISEHNRLYWYRQTLGQGPEFLTYFQNEAQLEKSRLLSDRFSAERPKGSFSTLEIQRTEQGDSAMYLCASSAFRDRGNYGYTFGSGTRLTVV.

The chain uses TRBV10-3 and TRBJ1-1; D is uncertain. V lost 6 bases, J lost 1 base, and 3 bases lay in between. The CDR3 covers 11 residues. Germline lookup yields CDR1 ENHRY and CDR2 SYGVKD. CDR3 DNA: TGTGCCATCAGACGGAACACTGAAGCTTTCTTT. This translates into CAIRRNTEAFF.

This sequence joins TRBV30 and TRBJ2-4; 11 bases align to TRBD2. Trimming at V came to 4 bases and at J to 3 bases, leaving 14 bases not matched to a gene. CDR1 and CDR2 from the germline V gene are GTSNPN and SVGIG (reference sequence). The CDR3 runs to 18 residues. Written as DNA, the CDR3 is TGTGCCTGGATACCCACTAGCGGGAGCGGGGTAGGCAAAAACATTCAGTACTTC. It yields the protein CAWIPTSGSGVGKNIQYF.

Only a few counts were recorded for this clonotype. This sequence joins TRBV12-3 or TRBV12-4 and TRBJ1-4; no definite D call. The CDR3 totals 10 residues. V dropped 8 bases and J dropped 8 bases, with 6 bases sitting between them. The CDR3: CASFREKLFF. For the CDR3, the DNA is TGTGCCAGCTTTCGAGAAAAACTGTTTTTT.

This clonotype was observed many times. The rearrangement joins TRBV18 to TRBJ1-1, with D tentatively TRBD1 (5 bases). Germline V gene data show CDR1 as KGHSH and CDR2 as LQKENI. The CDR3 is 15 residues long. Trimming shortened V by 4 bases and J by 0 bases, and 12 bases separated the two germline ends. The CDR3 DNA is TGTGCCAGCTCACTAGAGACAGACATGAACACTGAAGCTTTCTTT. It specifies CASSLETDMNTEAFF.

With regard to this clonotype: Being one base from a much bigger clone, this may be a read error. The chain employs TRBV28 and TRBJ2-3; perhaps TRBD2 as D (6 bases). The CDR3 spans 15 residues. Looked up from germline, CDR1 is MDHEN and CDR2 is SYDVKM. CDR3 in DNA: TGTGCCAGCAGTTTGTCACGGGAGATTACAGTTACGCAGTATTTT. Translation gives CASSLSREITVTQYF.

V gene TRBV20-1 combines with J gene TRBJ2-7, with 12 bases identical to TRBD2. The CDR3 has 15 residues. Germline V gene sequence: CDR1 DFQATT, CDR2 SNEGSKA (reference sequence). V shed 2 bases and J 7 bases; nucleotides not matched to a gene: 9. In DNA, the CDR3 is TGCAGTGCTAGACCCGGGACTAGCGGGTCGGGGGAGCAGTACTTC. Translating gives CSARPGTSGSGEQYF.

The gene calls are TRBV6-9 and TRBJ1-6; D uncertain. Germline loops: CDR1 MNHGY, CDR2 SVAAGI. Trimming stripped 2 bases from V and 7 bases from J, with 9 bases between. The CDR3 has 14 residues. CDR3 coding DNA: TGTGCCAGCAGTTATCCGGGGTGGAATTCACCCCTCCACTTT. Its translation is CASSYPGWNSPLHF.

The CDR3, as DNA: TGTGCCAGCAGAAAGGGGCTGGGGACTTTCTTT. Its protein is CASRKGLGTFF. This chain uses TRBV6-4 with TRBJ1-1; a weak D match, TRBD1 (5 bases). Between the trimmed V and J ends, which lost 6 bases and 12 bases, there was a span of 14 bases. Germline lookup yields CDR1 MRHNA and CDR2 SNTAGT. This CDR3 region has 11 residues.